Each of the 5 T cell receptor beta chains below was sequenced from the same sample in a study of blood T cell repertoires in COVID-19. Generated by immunoSEQ multiplex PCR, the TCRdb table keeps only in-frame clones and is missing some. The sample holds around 150,000 clones, roughly 89% seen once. Material: peripheral blood. The receptor source for this set is a woman in her seventies with COVID-19, enrolled during active disease.

This chain joins TRBV28 and TRBJ1-1; possibly TRBD1 for D (5 bases). This CDR3 spans 16 amino acids. Germline loops: CDR1 MDHEN, CDR2 SYDVKM. The V gene lost 0 bases and the J gene lost 2 bases, with 13 bases spanning the gap. The CDR3 bases are TGTGCCAGCAGTTTATGGTCGGCAGGGCGTAACACTGAAGCTTTCTTT. Amino acid sequence: CASSLWSAGRNTEAFF.

The chain combines TRBV4-1 with TRBJ1-2; 8 bases map to TRBD1. Per germline, CDR1 MGHRA and CDR2 YSYEKL. After removal of 2 bases from V and 4 bases from J, the junction contained 12 bases not matched to a gene. The CDR3 loop spans 17 amino acids. CDR3 in DNA: TGCGCCAGCAGCCAACCCCGTCCAGGGGGCTTAGGCTATGGCTACACCTTC. Translating it yields CASSQPRPGGLGYGYTF.

This clone appeared a single time. Other nucleotide sequences in the sample specify the same CDR3. This sequence joins TRBV18 and TRBJ1-1; D is perhaps TRBD1 (5 bases). The CDR3 runs 12 residues. Germline CDR1 KGHSH, CDR2 LQKENI. V lost 8 bases and J lost 0, with 7 bases in between. The CDR3 loop reads CASAGLNTEAFF. In nucleotides, the CDR3 is TGTGCCAGCGCGGGGCTGAACACTGAAGCTTTCTTT.

J is TRBJ1-6 and V is TRBV27, with D maybe TRBD1 (5 bases). This CDR3 has 17 amino acids. V lost 7 bases, J lost 7 bases, and 23 bases lay in between. Germline assignment: CDR1 MNHEY and CDR2 SMNVEV (reference sequence). The CDR3 DNA follows: TGTGCCAGCAACTACTACCCCCCCCAGGGTAGGAATTCACCCCTCCACTTT. Its protein is CASNYYPPQGRNSPLHF.

This clone was observed once. The chain combines TRBV5-4 with TRBJ2-4; the match to TRBD1 covers 8 bases. The ends lost 3 bases at V and 0 bases at J; junction bases unmatched: 5. This CDR3 has 16 residues. Per the germline V gene, CDR1 is SGHNT and CDR2 is YYREEE (reference sequence). The CDR3 nucleotides read TGTGCCAGCAGCTGGACAGGGTTGGGAGCCAAAAACATTCAGTACTTC. It specifies CASSWTGLGAKNIQYF.